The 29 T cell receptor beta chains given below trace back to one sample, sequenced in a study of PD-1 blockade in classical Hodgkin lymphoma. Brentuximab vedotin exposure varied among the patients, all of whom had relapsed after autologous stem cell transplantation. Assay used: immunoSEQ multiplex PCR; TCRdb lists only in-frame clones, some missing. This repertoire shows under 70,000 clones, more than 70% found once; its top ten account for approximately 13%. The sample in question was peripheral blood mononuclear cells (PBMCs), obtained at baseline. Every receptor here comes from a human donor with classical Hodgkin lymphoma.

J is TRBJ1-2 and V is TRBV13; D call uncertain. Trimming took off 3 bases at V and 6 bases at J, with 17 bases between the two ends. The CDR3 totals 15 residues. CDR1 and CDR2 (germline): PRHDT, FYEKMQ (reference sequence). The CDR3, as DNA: TGTGCCAGCAGCTTTGATGTTCGGGGAACGAATGGCTACACCTTC. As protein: CASSFDVRGTNGYTF.

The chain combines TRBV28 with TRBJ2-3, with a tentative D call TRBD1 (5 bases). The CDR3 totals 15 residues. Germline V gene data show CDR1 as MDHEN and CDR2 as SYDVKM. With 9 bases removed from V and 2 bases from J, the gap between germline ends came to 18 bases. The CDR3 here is CASQTTVSFTDTQYF. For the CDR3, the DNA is TGTGCCAGTCAAACGACAGTGTCTTTCACAGATACGCAGTATTTT.

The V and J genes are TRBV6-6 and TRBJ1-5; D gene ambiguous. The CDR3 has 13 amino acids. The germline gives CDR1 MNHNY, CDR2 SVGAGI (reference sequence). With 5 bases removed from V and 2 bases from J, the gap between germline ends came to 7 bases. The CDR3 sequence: CASSRSGNQPQHF. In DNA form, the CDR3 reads TGTGCCAGCAGTCGGTCTGGCAATCAGCCCCAGCATTTT.

The CDR3 here is CASSEPAYEQYF. The CDR3 DNA reads as TGTGCCAGCAGTGAACCGGCCTACGAGCAGTACTTC. The chain employs TRBV6-1 and TRBJ2-7; no clear D gene. The germline gives CDR1 MNHNS, CDR2 SASEGT. The CDR3 covers 12 residues. The ends were cut back, 2 bases at V and 2 bases at J, with 4 bases in the middle.

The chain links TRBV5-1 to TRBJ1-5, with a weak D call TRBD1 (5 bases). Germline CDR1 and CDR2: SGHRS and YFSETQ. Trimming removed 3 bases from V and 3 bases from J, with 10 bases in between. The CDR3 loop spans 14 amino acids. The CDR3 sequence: CASSSGGFNQPQHF. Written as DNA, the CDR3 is TGCGCCAGCAGCTCTGGGGGTTTCAATCAGCCCCAGCATTTT. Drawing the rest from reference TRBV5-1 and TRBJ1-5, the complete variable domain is KAGVTQTPRYLIKTRGQQVTLSCSPISGHRSVSWYQQTPGQGLQFLFEYFSETQRNKGNFPGRFSGRQFSNSRSEMNVSTLELGDSALYLCASSSGGFNQPQHFGDGTRLSIL.

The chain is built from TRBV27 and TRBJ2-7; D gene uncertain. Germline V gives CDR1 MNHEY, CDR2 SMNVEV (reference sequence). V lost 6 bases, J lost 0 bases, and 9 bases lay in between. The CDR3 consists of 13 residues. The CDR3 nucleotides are TGTGCCAGCAGCTTAACGAGCTCCTACGAGCAGTACTTC. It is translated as CASSLTSSYEQYF.

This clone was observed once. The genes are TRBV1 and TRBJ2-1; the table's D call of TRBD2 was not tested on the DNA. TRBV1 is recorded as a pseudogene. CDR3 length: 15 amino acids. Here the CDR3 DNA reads TGCACCAGCCCAAAGGGAGGGGGGGGTCTCAATGAGCAGTTCTTC. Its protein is CTSPKGGGGLNEQFF.

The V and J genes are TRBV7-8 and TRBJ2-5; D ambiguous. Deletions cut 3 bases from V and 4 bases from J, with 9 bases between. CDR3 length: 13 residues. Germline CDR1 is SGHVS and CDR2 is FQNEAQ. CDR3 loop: CASSFPARETQYF. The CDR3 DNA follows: TGTGCCAGCAGCTTTCCCGCTCGAGAGACCCAGTACTTC.

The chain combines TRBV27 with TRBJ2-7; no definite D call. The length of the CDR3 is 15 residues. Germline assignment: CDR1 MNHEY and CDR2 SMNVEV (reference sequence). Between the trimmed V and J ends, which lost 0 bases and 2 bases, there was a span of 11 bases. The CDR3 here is CASSLSGIRAYEQYF. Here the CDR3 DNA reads TGTGCCAGCAGTTTATCAGGGATAAGGGCCTACGAGCAGTACTTC.

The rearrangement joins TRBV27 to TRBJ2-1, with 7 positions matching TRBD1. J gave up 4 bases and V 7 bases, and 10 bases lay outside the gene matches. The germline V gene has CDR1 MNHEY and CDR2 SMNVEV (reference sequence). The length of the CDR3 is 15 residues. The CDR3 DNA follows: TGTGCCAGCAATGTAGACAGGGCGCTATACAATGAGCAGTTCTTC. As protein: CASNVDRALYNEQFF.

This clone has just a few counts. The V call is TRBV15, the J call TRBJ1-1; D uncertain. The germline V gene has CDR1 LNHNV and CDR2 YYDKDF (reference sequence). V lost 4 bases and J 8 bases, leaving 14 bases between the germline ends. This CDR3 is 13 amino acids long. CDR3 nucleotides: TGTGCCACCAGCAACGACCAGGATCAAGAAGCTTTCTTT. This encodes CATSNDQDQEAFF.

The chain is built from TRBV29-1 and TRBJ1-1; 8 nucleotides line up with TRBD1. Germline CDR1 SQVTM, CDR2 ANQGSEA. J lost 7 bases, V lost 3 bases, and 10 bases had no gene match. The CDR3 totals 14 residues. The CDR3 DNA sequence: TGCAGCGTTGATGGAGGCCAGGGGGCAGGTGAAGCTTTCTTT. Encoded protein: CSVDGGQGAGEAFF.

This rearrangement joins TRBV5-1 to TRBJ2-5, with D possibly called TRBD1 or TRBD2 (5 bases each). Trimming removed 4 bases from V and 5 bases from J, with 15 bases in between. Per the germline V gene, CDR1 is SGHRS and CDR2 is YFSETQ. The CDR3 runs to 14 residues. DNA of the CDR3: TGCGCCAGCAGCACAGGCAGTTGGAGGGAGACCCAGTACTTC. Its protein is CASSTGSWRETQYF.

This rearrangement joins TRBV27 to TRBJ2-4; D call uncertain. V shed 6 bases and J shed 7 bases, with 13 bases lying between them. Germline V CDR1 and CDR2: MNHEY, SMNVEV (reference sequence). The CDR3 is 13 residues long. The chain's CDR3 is CASSLSNSNIQYF. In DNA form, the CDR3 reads TGTGCCAGCAGCCTGAGTAACTCGAACATTCAGTACTTC.

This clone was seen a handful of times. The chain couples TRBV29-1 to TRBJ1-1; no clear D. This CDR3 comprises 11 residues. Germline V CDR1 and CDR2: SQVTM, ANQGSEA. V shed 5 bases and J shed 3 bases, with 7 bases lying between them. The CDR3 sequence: CSVRRDTEAFF. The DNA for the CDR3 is TGCAGCGTTCGACGGGACACTGAAGCTTTCTTT.

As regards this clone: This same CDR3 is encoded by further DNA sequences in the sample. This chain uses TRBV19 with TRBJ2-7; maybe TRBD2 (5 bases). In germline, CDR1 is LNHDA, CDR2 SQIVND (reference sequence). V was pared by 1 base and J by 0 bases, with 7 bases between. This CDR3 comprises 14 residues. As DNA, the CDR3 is TGTGCCAGTAGTATAGCTGGGAGCTCCTACGAGCAGTACTTC. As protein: CASSIAGSSYEQYF.

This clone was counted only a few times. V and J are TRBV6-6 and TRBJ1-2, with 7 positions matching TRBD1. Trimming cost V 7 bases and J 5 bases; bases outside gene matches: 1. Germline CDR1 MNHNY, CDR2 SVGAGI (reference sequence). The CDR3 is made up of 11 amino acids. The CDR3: CASKTGYGYTF. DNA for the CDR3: TGTGCCAGCAAGACAGGGTATGGCTACACCTTC.

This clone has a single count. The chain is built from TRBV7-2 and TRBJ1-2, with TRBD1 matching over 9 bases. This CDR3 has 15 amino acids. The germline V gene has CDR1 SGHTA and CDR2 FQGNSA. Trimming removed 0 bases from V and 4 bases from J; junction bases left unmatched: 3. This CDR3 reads CASSLALQGAYGYTF. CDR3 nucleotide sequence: TGTGCCAGCAGCTTAGCCCTACAGGGGGCCTATGGCTACACCTTC.

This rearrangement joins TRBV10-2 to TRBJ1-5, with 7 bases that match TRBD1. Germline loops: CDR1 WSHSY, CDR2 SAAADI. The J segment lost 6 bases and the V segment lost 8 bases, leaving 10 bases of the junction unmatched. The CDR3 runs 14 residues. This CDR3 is CASRGGGAGQPQHF. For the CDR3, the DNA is TGCGCCAGCCGTGGAGGGGGCGCAGGTCAGCCCCAGCATTTT.

The CDR3 DNA reads TGTGCCAGCAGCTCGGGACTAGCCACCGGGGAGCTGTTTTTT. The encoded protein is CASSSGLATGELFF. The rearrangement uses TRBV7-3 and TRBJ2-2, with 9 bases aligning to TRBD2. Germline V CDR1 and CDR2: SGHTA, FQGTGA. The trim removed 4 bases at V and 4 bases at J, leaving 1 base unmatched. CDR3 length equals 14 residues. Drawing the rest from reference TRBV7-3 and TRBJ2-2, the complete variable domain is GAGVSQTPSNKVTEKGKYVELRCDPISGHTALYWYRQSLGQGPEFLIYFQGTGAADDSGLPNDRFFAVRPEGSVSTLKIQRTERGDSAVYLCASSSGLATGELFFGEGSRLTVL.

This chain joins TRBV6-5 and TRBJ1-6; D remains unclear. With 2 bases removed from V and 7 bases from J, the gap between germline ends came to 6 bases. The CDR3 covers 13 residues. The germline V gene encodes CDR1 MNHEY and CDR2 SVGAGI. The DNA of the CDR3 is TGTGCCAGCAGTTACGGACGGAATTCACCCCTCCACTTT. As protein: CASSYGRNSPLHF.

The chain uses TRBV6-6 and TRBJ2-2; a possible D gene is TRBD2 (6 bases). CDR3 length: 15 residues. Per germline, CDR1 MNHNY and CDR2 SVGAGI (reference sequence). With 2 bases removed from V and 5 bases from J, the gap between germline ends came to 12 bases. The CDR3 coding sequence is TGTGCCAGCAGTTACAAAGGGACTCAAACCGGGGAGCTGTTTTTT. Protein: CASSYKGTQTGELFF.

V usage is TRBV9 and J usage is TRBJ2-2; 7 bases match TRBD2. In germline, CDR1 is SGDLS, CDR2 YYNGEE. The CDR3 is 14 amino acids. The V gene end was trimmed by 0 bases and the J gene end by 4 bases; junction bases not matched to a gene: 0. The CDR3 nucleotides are TGTGCCAGCAGCGTAGCGGGGGGCACCGGGGAGCTGTTTTTT. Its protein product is CASSVAGGTGELFF. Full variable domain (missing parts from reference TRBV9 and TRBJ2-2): DSGVTQTPKHLITATGQRVTLRCSPRSGDLSVYWYQQSLDQGLQFLIQYYNGEERAKGNILERFSAQQFPDLHSELNLSSLELGDSALYFCASSVAGGTGELFFGEGSRLTVL.

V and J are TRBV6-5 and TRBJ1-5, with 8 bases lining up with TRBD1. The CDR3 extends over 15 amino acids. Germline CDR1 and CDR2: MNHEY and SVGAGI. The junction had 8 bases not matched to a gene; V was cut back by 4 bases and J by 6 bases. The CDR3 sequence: CASSSGPDRAQPQHF. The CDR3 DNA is TGTGCCAGCAGTTCCGGACCGGACAGGGCTCAGCCCCAGCATTTT.

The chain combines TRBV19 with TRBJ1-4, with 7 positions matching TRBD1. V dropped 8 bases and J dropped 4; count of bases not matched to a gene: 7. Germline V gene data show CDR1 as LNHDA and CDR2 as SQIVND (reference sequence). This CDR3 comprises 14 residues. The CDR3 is CASHPDRYNEKLFF. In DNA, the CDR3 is TGTGCCAGTCACCCGGACAGGTATAATGAAAAACTGTTTTTT.

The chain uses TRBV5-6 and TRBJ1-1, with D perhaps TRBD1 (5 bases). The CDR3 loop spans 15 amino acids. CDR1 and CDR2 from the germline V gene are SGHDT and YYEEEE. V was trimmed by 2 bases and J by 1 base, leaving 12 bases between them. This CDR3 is CASSFLTVTNTEAFF. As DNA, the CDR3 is TGTGCCAGCAGCTTCCTGACAGTCACGAACACTGAAGCTTTCTTT.

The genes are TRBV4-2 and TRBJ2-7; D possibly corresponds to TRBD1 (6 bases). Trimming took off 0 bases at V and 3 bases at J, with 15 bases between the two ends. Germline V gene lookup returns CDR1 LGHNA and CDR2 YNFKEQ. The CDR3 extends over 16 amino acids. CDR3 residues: CASSQESAGVNYEQYF. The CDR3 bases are TGTGCCAGCAGCCAAGAATCCGCAGGGGTTAACTACGAGCAGTACTTC.

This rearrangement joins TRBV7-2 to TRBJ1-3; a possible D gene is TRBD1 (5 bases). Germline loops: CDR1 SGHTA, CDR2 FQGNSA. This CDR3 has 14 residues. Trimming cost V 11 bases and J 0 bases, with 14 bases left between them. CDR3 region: CAGTPGFSGNTIYF. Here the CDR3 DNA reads TGTGCCGGCACCCCAGGGTTCTCTGGAAACACCATATATTTT. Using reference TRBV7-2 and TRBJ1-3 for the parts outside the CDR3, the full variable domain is GAGVSQSPSNKVTEKGKDVELRCDPISGHTALYWYRQSLGQGLEFLIYFQGNSAPDKSGLPSDRFSAERTGGSVSTLTIQRTQQEDSAVYLCAGTPGFSGNTIYFGEGSWLTVV.

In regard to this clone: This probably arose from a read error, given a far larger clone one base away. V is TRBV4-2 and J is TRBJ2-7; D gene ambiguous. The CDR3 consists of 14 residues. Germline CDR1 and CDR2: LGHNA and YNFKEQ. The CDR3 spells CASSQDTVPYQQYF. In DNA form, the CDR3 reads TGTGCCAGCAGCCAAGATACAGTCCCCTACCAGCAGTACTTC.